This paragraph covers one T cell receptor (beta chain) sequence. Its specificity is unknown. The record originates from a study of T cell responses to AZD1222 COVID-19 vaccine. The CDR3 is made up of 16 amino acids. Germline CDR1 and CDR2: SGHKS and YYEKEE (reference sequence). V shed 2 bases and J shed 7 bases, with 19 bases lying between them. Some clones are missing from TCRdb's copy, which holds only in-frame ones; the method was immunoSEQ multiplex PCR. Among approximately 120,000 clones listed, around 90% were seen once. Study conclusions and caveats: The reported proportion of spike-specific TCRs targeting unmutated variant regions was nearly half.

This specimen was peripheral blood, taken on day 0 of MenACWY control vaccination. The TCR sequence derives from an adult in good health. The rearrangement uses TRBV5-5 and TRBJ1-5; a weak D match, TRBD1 (5 bases). The DNA of the CDR3 is TGTGCCAGCAGCTTCCTCCATGGGGGAGTTGGCCAGCCCCAGCATTTT. This translates into CASSFLHGGVGQPQHF.